The count of the clone carrying this T cell receptor beta chain is one. The entry originates in a study of blood T cell repertoires in COVID-19. Overall study context: The United States, Italy and Spain provided the acute and convalescent COVID-19 samples. PBMCs, B-cell-depleted T cells, or T cells provided the cDNA or gDNA that made up the material.

Seattle researchers signed up patients amid active infection and tracked them longitudinally. Authors' processing steps: It was from reference gene primer amplification that nucleated cell counts were estimated. The method was immunoSEQ multiplex PCR; TCRdb's version includes in-frame clones alone and lacks a portion of them. V, J and clone size are those of that table, while D and trimming were read from the DNA. This sample has roughly 260,000 clones; about nine tenths occur once, and the top ten carry 2.5% to 3%. The CDR3 totals 18 residues. Germline values: CDR1 MRHNA, CDR2 SNTAGT. J lost 0 bases, V lost 6 bases, and 13 bases had no gene match.

Source material: peripheral blood. The sequence came from a person under 35 with COVID-19, enrolled during active disease. V usage is TRBV6-4 and J usage is TRBJ2-1; 8 positions match TRBD2. The CDR3 region has the DNA TGTGCCAGCAGCCCCGTCGGGGGGGCGGGTGTCTCCTACAATGAGCAGTTCTTC. Protein product: CASSPVGGAGVSYNEQFF.